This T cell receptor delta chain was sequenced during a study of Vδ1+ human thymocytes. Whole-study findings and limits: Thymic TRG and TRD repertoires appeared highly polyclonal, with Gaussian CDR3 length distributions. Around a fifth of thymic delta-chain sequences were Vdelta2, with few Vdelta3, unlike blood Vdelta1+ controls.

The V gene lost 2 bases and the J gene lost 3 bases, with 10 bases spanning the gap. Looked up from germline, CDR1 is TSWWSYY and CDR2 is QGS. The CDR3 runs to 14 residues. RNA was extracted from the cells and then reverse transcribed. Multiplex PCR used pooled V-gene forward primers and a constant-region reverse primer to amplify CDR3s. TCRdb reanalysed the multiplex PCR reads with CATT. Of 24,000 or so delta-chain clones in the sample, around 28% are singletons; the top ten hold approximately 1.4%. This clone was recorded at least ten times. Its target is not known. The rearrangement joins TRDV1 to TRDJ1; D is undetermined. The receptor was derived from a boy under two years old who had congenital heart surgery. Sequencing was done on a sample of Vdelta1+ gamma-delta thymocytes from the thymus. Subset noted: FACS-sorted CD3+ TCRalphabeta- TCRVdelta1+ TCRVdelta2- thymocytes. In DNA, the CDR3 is TGTGCTCTTGGGGAAGTCCGCTTTTCCGATAAACTCATCTTT. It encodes CALGEVRFSDKLIF.